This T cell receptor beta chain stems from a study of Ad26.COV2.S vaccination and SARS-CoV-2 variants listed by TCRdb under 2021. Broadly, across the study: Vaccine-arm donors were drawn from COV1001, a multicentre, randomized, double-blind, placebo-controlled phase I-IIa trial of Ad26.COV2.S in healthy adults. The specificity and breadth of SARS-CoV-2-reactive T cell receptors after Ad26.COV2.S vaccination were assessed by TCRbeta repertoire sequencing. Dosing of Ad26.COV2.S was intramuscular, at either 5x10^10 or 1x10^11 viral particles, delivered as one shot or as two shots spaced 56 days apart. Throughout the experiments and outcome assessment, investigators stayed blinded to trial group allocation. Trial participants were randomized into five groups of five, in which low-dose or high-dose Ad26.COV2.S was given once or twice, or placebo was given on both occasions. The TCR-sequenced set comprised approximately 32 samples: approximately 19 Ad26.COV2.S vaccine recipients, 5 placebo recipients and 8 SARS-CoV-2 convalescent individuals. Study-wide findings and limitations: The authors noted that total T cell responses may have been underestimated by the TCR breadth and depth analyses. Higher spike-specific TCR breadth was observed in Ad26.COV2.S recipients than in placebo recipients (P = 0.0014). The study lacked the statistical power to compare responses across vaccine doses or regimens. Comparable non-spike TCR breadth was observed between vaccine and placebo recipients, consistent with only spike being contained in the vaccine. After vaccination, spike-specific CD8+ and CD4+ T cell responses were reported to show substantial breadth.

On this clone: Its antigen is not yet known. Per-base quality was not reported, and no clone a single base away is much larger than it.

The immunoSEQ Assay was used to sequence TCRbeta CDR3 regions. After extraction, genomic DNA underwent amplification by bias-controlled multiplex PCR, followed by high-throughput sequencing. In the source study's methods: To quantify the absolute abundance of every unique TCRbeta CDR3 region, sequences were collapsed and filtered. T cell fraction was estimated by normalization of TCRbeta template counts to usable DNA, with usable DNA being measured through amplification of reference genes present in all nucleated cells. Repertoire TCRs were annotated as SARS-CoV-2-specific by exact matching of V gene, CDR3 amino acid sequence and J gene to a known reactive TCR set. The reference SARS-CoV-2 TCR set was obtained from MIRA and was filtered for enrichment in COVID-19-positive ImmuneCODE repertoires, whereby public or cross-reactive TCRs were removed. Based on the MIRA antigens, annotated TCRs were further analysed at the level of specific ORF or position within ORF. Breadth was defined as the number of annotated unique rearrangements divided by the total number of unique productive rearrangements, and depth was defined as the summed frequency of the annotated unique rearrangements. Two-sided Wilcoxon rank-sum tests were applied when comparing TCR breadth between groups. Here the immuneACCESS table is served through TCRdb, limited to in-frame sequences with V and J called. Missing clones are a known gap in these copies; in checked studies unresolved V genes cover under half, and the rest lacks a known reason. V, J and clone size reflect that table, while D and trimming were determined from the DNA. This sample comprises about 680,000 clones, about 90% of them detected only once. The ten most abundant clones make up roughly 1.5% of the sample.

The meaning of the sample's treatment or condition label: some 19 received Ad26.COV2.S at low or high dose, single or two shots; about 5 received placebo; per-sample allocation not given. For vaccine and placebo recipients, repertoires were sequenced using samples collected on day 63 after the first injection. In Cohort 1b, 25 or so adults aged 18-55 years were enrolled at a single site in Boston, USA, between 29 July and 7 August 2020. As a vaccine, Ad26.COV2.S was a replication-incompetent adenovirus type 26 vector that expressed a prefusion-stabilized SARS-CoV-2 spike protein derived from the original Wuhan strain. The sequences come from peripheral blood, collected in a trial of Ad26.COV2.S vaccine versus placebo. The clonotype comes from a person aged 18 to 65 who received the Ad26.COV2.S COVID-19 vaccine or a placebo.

The DNA reads as follows: TGTGCCAGCACTCGTACCGGGACTTCGTCCGAGCAGTACTTC. Translated, this is CASTRTGTSSEQYF. The rearranged chain carries TRBV6-5 and TRBJ2-7; matching of 6 bases hints at TRBD2 as the D gene. The V end loses 7 bases and the J end loses 6 bases, and a stretch of 19 bases separates them. CDR1 and CDR2, looked up from the germline V gene, are MNHEY and SVGAGI. From its cysteine to its phenylalanine, the CDR3 spans 14 amino acids. Only the CDR3 DNA is retained, 42 bases long and in frame from the first base.